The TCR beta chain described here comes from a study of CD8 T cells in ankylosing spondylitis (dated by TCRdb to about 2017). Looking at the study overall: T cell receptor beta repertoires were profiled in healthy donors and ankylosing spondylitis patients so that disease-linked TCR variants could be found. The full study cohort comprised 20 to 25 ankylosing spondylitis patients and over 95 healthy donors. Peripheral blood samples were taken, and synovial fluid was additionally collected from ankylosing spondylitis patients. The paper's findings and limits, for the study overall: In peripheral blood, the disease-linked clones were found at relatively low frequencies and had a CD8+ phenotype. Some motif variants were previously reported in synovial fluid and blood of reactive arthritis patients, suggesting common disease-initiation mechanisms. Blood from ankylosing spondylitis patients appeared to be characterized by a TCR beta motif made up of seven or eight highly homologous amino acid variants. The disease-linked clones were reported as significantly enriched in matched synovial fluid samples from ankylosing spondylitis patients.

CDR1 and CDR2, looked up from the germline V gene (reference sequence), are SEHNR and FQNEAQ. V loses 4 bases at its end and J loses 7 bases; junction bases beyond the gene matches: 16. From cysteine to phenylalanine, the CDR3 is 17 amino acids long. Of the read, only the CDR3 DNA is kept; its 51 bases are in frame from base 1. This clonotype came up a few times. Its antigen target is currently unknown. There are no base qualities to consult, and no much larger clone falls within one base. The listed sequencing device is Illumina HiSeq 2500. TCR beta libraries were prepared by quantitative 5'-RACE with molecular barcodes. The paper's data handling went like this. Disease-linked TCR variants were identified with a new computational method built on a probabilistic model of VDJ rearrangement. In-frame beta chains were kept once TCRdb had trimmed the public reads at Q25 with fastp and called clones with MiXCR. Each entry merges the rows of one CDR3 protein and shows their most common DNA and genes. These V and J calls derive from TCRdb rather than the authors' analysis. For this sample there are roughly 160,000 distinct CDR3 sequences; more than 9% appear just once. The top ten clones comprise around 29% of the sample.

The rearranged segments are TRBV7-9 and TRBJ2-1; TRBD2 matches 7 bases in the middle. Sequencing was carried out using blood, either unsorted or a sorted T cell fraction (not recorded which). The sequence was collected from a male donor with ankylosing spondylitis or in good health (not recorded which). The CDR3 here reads CASSSGLGQRDLNEQFF. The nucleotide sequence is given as TGTGCCAGCAGCTCGGGGTTGGGTCAGCGGGATTTAAATGAGCAGTTCTTC.